The 13 T cell receptor beta chains below come from one sample, sequenced in a study of blood T cell repertoires in COVID-19. The table came from immunoSEQ multiplex PCR; TCRdb's copy has only in-frame clones and leaves some out. This table holds 100,000 to 150,000 clones, about 88% found once. Source material: peripheral blood. These receptors were obtained from a woman aged 80 or over with acute or convalescent COVID-19.

The chain uses TRBV19 and TRBJ1-6; 7 bases line up with TRBD1. The CDR3 is made up of 14 amino acids. The V segment lost 5 bases and the J segment 8 bases; nucleotides outside the gene matches: 6. CDR1 LNHDA and CDR2 SQIVND come from the germline V gene (reference sequence). The CDR3 sequence: CASSVTGRYSPLHF. The CDR3 DNA reads TGTGCCAGTAGTGTGACAGGGAGGTATTCACCCCTCCACTTT.

V usage is TRBV6-6 and J usage is TRBJ2-2; TRBD2 matches at 9 bases. CDR3 size: 15 residues. Trimming took 10 bases from V and 5 from J; bases not matched to a gene: 11. Germline lookup yields CDR1 MNHNY and CDR2 SVGAGI (reference sequence). The CDR3 region is CATSILAGSTGELFF. DNA of the CDR3: TGTGCCACCTCAATTCTAGCGGGGAGTACCGGGGAGCTGTTTTTT.

The chain uses TRBV19 and TRBJ2-1; 10 bases agree with TRBD1. The CDR3 sequence is 15 residues long. Germline CDR1 is LNHDA and CDR2 is SQIVND (reference sequence). The junction had 7 bases not matched to a gene; V was cut back by 6 bases and J by 5 bases. CDR3 DNA sequence: TGTGCCAGTAGCCGAGGGACAGGGGTTCACAATGAGCAGTTCTTC. This gives the protein CASSRGTGVHNEQFF.

This chain links TRBV28 with TRBJ1-5, with 11 nucleotides matching TRBD1. The CDR3 covers 15 residues. The germline V gene has CDR1 MDHEN and CDR2 SYDVKM. With V trimmed by 7 bases and J by 7 bases, 9 bases remained unmatched. The chain's CDR3 is CASTSGTGGEQPQHF. In nucleotides, the CDR3 is TGTGCCAGCACTTCCGGGACAGGGGGAGAGCAGCCCCAGCATTTT.

The CDR3 DNA follows: TGTGCCAGCAGCCTCCCGGGACAGGGGGTTCGACAGCCCCAGCATTTT. Translation: CASSLPGQGVRQPQHF. V is TRBV7-8 and J is TRBJ1-5; 11 bases match TRBD1. The CDR3 contains 16 residues. Unmatched junction bases numbered 10, after V lost 5 bases and J lost 7 bases. CDR1 is SGHVS and CDR2 is FQNEAQ in the germline V gene. The whole variable domain, remainder taken from reference TRBV7-8 and TRBJ1-5, is GAGVSQSPRYKVAKRGQDVALRCDPISGHVSLFWYQQALGQGPEFLTYFQNEAQLDKSGLPSDRFFAERPEGSVSTLKIQRTQQEDSAVYLCASSLPGQGVRQPQHFGDGTRLSIL.

V gene TRBV3-1 (or the pseudogene TRBV3-2) combines with J gene TRBJ2-3; perhaps TRBD1 as D (5 bases). CDR1 and CDR2 from the germline V gene are LGHDT and YNNKEL (reference sequence). V was trimmed by 4 bases and J by 1 base, leaving 9 bases between them. The CDR3 is 14 amino acids. CDR3 coding DNA: TGTGCCAGCAGCCGCAAGGGGCGCACAGATACGCAGTATTTT. Its protein is CASSRKGRTDTQYF.

The CDR3 is CASSEQGQGIVETQYF. Here the CDR3 DNA reads TGTGCCAGCTCAGAACAGGGACAGGGGATTGTGGAGACCCAGTACTTC. The chain uses TRBV18 and TRBJ2-5; 10 nucleotides agree with TRBD1. V lost 5 bases and J lost 5; bases outside the gene matches: 11. The germline CDR1 and CDR2 sequences are KGHSH and LQKENI. CDR3 size: 16 residues.

The chain combines TRBV11-2 with TRBJ2-5; 8 positions agree with TRBD1. V trimming: 5 bases; J trimming: 5 bases; junction bases outside the gene matches: 10. The CDR3 has 15 residues. Germline V gene data show CDR1 as SGHAT and CDR2 as FQNNGV. As DNA, the CDR3 is TGTGCCAGCAGCCGACGGACAGGGTCAGACGAGACCCAGTACTTC. It codes for CASSRRTGSDETQYF.

J is TRBJ2-7 and V is TRBV11-2; 9 bases are a match to TRBD1. Germline V gene sequence: CDR1 SGHAT, CDR2 FQNNGV. J lost 1 base, V lost 5 bases, and 6 bases had no gene match. There are 15 residues in the CDR3. Here the CDR3 reads CASSPDRGASYEQYF. The CDR3 coding sequence is TGTGCCAGCAGCCCAGACAGGGGGGCGTCCTACGAGCAGTACTTC.

This sequence joins TRBV18 and TRBJ2-1; 8 bases fit TRBD2. The CDR3 spans 15 residues. V was clipped by 4 bases and J by 0 bases; unmatched bases: 2. Germline loops: CDR1 KGHSH, CDR2 LQKENI. In nucleotides, the CDR3 is TGTGCCAGCTCACGCGGGGGGAGCTCCTACAATGAGCAGTTCTTC. Translated: CASSRGGSSYNEQFF.

The V call is TRBV3-1 (or the pseudogene TRBV3-2), the J call TRBJ1-2; 9 bases map to TRBD1. The CDR3 runs 14 residues. V lost 3 bases and J lost 6; bases outside the gene matches: 5. Germline V gene sequence: CDR1 LGHDT, CDR2 YNNKEL (reference sequence). CDR3 in amino acids: CASSHTGQGDGYTF. The CDR3 nucleotides are TGTGCCAGCAGCCATACGGGACAGGGTGATGGCTACACCTTC.

The chain joins TRBV7-9 to TRBJ2-5; possibly TRBD2 for D (5 bases). CDR1 SEHNR and CDR2 FQNEAQ come from the germline V gene (reference sequence). Trimming removed 8 bases at V and 3 bases at J, with 31 bases between. The CDR3 is 19 amino acids. The CDR3 DNA is TGTGCCAGCTCGTCCCTTCGTCTAGATCAGTCCGGGCGGGAAGAGACCCAGTACTTC. It specifies CASSSLRLDQSGREETQYF.

This chain connects TRBV27 to TRBJ1-2; 9 bases align to TRBD1. CDR3 length: 14 amino acids. The ends lost 5 bases at V and 2 bases at J; junction bases unmatched: 3. The germline V gene has CDR1 MNHEY and CDR2 SMNVEV (reference sequence). Here the CDR3 reads CASSEDRGNYGYTF. Written as DNA, the CDR3 is TGTGCCAGCAGTGAAGACAGGGGGAACTATGGCTACACCTTC.